What follows are 23 T cell receptor beta chains derived from one specimen sequenced in a study of T cell clones after liver transplantation (dated 2019 in TCRdb). Libraries came from the immunoSEQ multiplex PCR assay. TCRdb re-hosts the immuneACCESS table, in-frame sequences only. Its copies lack some clones; in the studies checked, an unresolved V gene accounts for under half of them, and the cause for the rest is not known. A total of about 80,000 clones appear in this sample, 65% to 85% of them only once. The top ten constitute 0.47% of the sample. The sample in question was CD4+ T cells from blood, obtained just over 45 months after liver transplant. The source of these receptors is a human patient who received a liver transplant. After a transplant, not all T cells may be the patient's own; some may come from the graft donor.

The chain's CDR3 is CASSLRDTNYGYTF. DNA of the CDR3: TGTGCCAGCAGTCTCCGGGACACTAACTATGGCTACACCTTC. The rearrangement uses TRBV9 and TRBJ1-2; TRBD1 might be the D (6 bases). From germline, CDR1 is SGDLS and CDR2 YYNGEE. The CDR3 covers 14 residues. V was clipped by 5 bases and J by 0 bases, with 11 bases between them.

CDR3 bases: TGCGCCAGCAGCGAAGGGAACAGGGTTGGTTCATACTACGAGCAGTACTTC. Translating it yields CASSEGNRVGSYYEQYF. The chain links TRBV4-1 to TRBJ2-7; tentative D call: TRBD1 (6 bases). Per the germline V gene, CDR1 is MGHRA and CDR2 is YSYEKL. V lost 5 bases and J lost 3, with 23 bases in between. The CDR3 is 17 amino acids.

This clone was detected once. The J gene is TRBJ2-4, the V gene TRBV30, with D unresolved. This CDR3 region has 17 residues. The V gene's germline CDR1 is GTSNPN and CDR2 SVGIG (reference sequence). V lost 4 bases, J lost 0 bases, and 19 bases lay in between. The CDR3 is CAWIRTEKGLAKNIQYF. The CDR3 DNA is TGTGCCTGGATCAGGACCGAGAAGGGTCTAGCCAAAAACATTCAGTACTTC.

The chain employs TRBV28 and TRBJ2-3, with D hard to call. This CDR3 is built from 13 residues. V lost 5 bases, J lost 6 bases, and 12 bases lay in between. The germline gives CDR1 MDHEN, CDR2 SYDVKM. In DNA, the CDR3 is TGTGCCAGCAGTCCGGATTTTAGCGATACGCAGTATTTT. Protein product: CASSPDFSDTQYF.

CDR3 protein: CASGKAGSTDTQYF. CDR3 coding DNA: TGTGCCAGCGGGAAAGCGGGAAGCACAGATACGCAGTATTTT. The chain uses TRBV9 and TRBJ2-3, with TRBD2 matching 7 bases. CDR1 is SGDLS, CDR2 YYNGEE, per germline. J gave up 0 bases and V 7 bases, and 5 bases lay outside the gene matches. The CDR3 totals 14 residues.

This chain connects TRBV28 to TRBJ1-1; D may be TRBD1 (5 bases). Trimming took 4 bases from V and 6 from J, leaving 18 bases between them. Germline V gives CDR1 MDHEN, CDR2 SYDVKM. The CDR3 has 15 amino acids. CDR3 DNA: TGTGCCAGCAGTTCGGAGGCCGCACAGGCCGCTGAAGCTTTCTTT. As protein: CASSSEAAQAAEAFF. The full variable domain, completed using reference TRBV28 and TRBJ1-1, is DVKVTQSSRYLVKRTGEKVFLECVQDMDHENMFWYRQDPGLGLRLIYFSYDVKMKEKGDIPEGYSVSREKKERFSLILESASTNQTSMYLCASSSEAAQAAEAFFGQGTRLTVV.

The chain links TRBV6-4 to TRBJ1-1; no reliable D call. Trimming stripped 4 bases from V and 3 bases from J, with 12 bases between. Looked up from germline, CDR1 is MRHNA and CDR2 is SNTAGT. The CDR3 extends over 14 amino acids. The CDR3 DNA reads TGTGCCAGCAGTGCCCGGTCCGGGGACACTGAAGCTTTCTTT. This gives the protein CASSARSGDTEAFF.

This clone was seen a few times. This rearrangement joins TRBV9 to TRBJ1-1; TRBD1 matches at 7 bases. Germline V gene lookup returns CDR1 SGDLS and CDR2 YYNGEE. The CDR3 spans 15 residues. The V segment lost 2 bases and the J segment 2 bases; nucleotides outside the gene matches: 6. CDR3 residues: CASSVAGTENTEAFF. CDR3 bases: TGTGCCAGCAGCGTGGCCGGGACAGAAAACACTGAAGCTTTCTTT.

This sequence joins TRBV7-2 and TRBJ2-1; 10 positions match TRBD1. Germline V gene sequence: CDR1 SGHTA, CDR2 FQGNSA. The CDR3 has 16 residues. V shed 2 bases, J shed 4 bases, and the junction held 5 bases outside the gene matches. The CDR3 coding sequence is TGTGCCAGCAGCTTAATGACAGGGGGCAGTTACAATGAGCAGTTCTTC. Protein: CASSLMTGGSYNEQFF.

This sequence joins TRBV11-2 and TRBJ1-4, with D possibly being TRBD1 (6 bases). V lost 4 bases, J lost 4 bases, and 13 bases lay in between. Germline V gene lookup returns CDR1 SGHAT and CDR2 FQNNGV. The CDR3 is 15 amino acids. CDR3 coding DNA: TGTGCCAGCAGCTCTTACCGGGACATTAATGAAAAACTGTTTTTT. Translation: CASSSYRDINEKLFF.

The gene calls are TRBV10-2 and TRBJ2-7; 7 positions agree with TRBD2. Trimming removed 5 bases from V and 7 bases from J; junction bases left unmatched: 8. Germline CDR1 and CDR2: WSHSY and SAAADI. The CDR3 spans 13 residues. CDR3: CASSRSGEKEQYF. The CDR3 DNA reads as TGCGCCAGCAGTAGGAGCGGGGAAAAGGAGCAGTACTTC.

The chain combines TRBV7-9 with TRBJ1-4, with D unclear. Germline loops: CDR1 SEHNR, CDR2 FQNEAQ (reference sequence). With 1 base removed from V and 5 bases from J, the gap between germline ends came to 5 bases. The CDR3 is 13 amino acids. The CDR3 DNA sequence: TGTGCCAGCAGCTTAGACCCAAATGAAAAACTGTTTTTT. Translation gives CASSLDPNEKLFF.

The V and J genes are TRBV6-4 and TRBJ1-4, with unresolved D. Trimming left V 5 bases short and J 3 bases short, with 7 bases between. The CDR3 is 13 residues long. Germline assignment: CDR1 MRHNA and CDR2 SNTAGT. The CDR3 DNA reads as TGTGCCAGCAGTCGGGTGGCTAATGAAAAACTGTTTTTT. It is translated as CASSRVANEKLFF.

V and J are TRBV15 and TRBJ2-1, with 9 bases aligning to TRBD2. The V gene's germline CDR1 is LNHNV and CDR2 YYDKDF (reference sequence). Trimming cost V 4 bases and J 4 bases; bases outside gene matches: 5. This CDR3 spans 15 amino acids. CDR3 loop: CATSTWTSVYNEQFF. Here the CDR3 DNA reads TGTGCCACCAGCACCTGGACTAGCGTTTACAATGAGCAGTTCTTC.

This clone was detected many times. This chain connects TRBV2 to TRBJ2-1, with D perhaps given as TRBD1 or TRBD2 (5 bases each). The CDR3 is 15 residues long. Germline lookup yields CDR1 SNHLY and CDR2 FYNNEI. With 7 bases removed from V and 0 bases from J, the gap between germline ends came to 13 bases. DNA for the CDR3: TGTGCCAGCAAGGAGACAGCGGACTCCTACAATGAGCAGTTCTTC. Translation gives CASKETADSYNEQFF.

This clone was observed a few times. The chain has TRBV6-6 and TRBJ2-4, with 8 bases lining up with TRBD2. With 0 bases clipped from V and 5 bases from J, the junction kept 3 bases outside the gene matches. Germline V gene data show CDR1 as MNHNY and CDR2 as SVGAGI (reference sequence). This CDR3 is built from 15 residues. CDR3 sequence reads: CASSYSGGAENIQYF. DNA for the CDR3: TGTGCCAGCAGTTACTCCGGGGGGGCTGAAAACATTCAGTACTTC.

This clone showed up just a few times. J is TRBJ2-7 and V is TRBV28; TRBD2 matches at 8 bases. The germline CDR1 and CDR2 sequences are MDHEN and SYDVKM. Losses at the gene ends were 5 bases for V and 2 bases for J; bases not matched to a gene: 2. The CDR3 sequence is 13 residues long. The DNA for the CDR3 is TGTGCCAGCAGTCCCGGGGGGGCCTACGAGCAGTACTTC. Protein product: CASSPGGAYEQYF.

This chain joins TRBV7-8 and TRBJ2-1, with D perhaps matching TRBD2 (5 bases). This CDR3 comprises 16 residues. Germline lookup yields CDR1 SGHVS and CDR2 FQNEAQ. V was cut by 5 bases and J by 0 bases, with 14 bases left in between. The CDR3 loop reads CASSPEALSSYNEQFF. CDR3 bases: TGTGCCAGCAGCCCGGAGGCGTTGAGCTCCTACAATGAGCAGTTCTTC.

The rearrangement joins TRBV6-1 to TRBJ1-5; D call uncertain. The V gene's germline CDR1 is MNHNS and CDR2 SASEGT. This CDR3 is built from 13 residues. Deletions cut 5 bases from V and 4 bases from J, with 9 bases between. The CDR3 nucleotides read TGTGCCAGCAGTAACGACGGTAATCAGCCCCAGCATTTT. Amino acid sequence: CASSNDGNQPQHF.

This clone has more than one count but fewer than ten. This CDR3 is CAISEYSLTRQNEQFF. CDR3 nucleotide sequence: TGTGCCATCAGTGAGTACTCCCTGACCCGTCAAAATGAGCAGTTCTTC. The rearrangement joins TRBV10-3 to TRBJ2-1; D not resolved. The CDR3 consists of 16 residues. In germline, CDR1 is ENHRY, CDR2 SYGVKD. Deletions cut 1 base from V and 7 bases from J, with 17 bases between.

The chain employs TRBV7-9 and TRBJ2-7, with D tentatively TRBD2 (5 bases). Trimming stripped 3 bases from V and 6 bases from J, with 18 bases between. The germline gives CDR1 SEHNR, CDR2 FQNEAQ (reference sequence). CDR3 length equals 15 residues. This chain's CDR3 is CASSLMLAKPSEQYF. Written as DNA, the CDR3 is TGTGCCAGCAGCTTGATGCTAGCAAAACCCTCCGAGCAGTACTTC.

The rearrangement uses TRBV29-1 and TRBJ2-5; D may be TRBD2 (5 bases). The CDR3 has 12 residues. Germline V CDR1 and CDR2: SQVTM, ANQGSEA. The CDR3 nucleotides are TGCAGTCATACTGGACTCCAAGAGACCCAGTACTTC. This gives the protein CSHTGLQETQYF.

This clone was counted only a few times. The chain is built from TRBV7-3 and TRBJ2-5, with D unclear. Per the germline V gene, CDR1 is SGHTA and CDR2 is FQGTGA. This CDR3 comprises 14 residues. V was pared by 5 bases and J by 1 base, with 11 bases between. This CDR3 reads CASSQGPSQETQYF. CDR3 DNA sequence: TGTGCCAGCAGCCAAGGGCCTAGCCAAGAGACCCAGTACTTC.